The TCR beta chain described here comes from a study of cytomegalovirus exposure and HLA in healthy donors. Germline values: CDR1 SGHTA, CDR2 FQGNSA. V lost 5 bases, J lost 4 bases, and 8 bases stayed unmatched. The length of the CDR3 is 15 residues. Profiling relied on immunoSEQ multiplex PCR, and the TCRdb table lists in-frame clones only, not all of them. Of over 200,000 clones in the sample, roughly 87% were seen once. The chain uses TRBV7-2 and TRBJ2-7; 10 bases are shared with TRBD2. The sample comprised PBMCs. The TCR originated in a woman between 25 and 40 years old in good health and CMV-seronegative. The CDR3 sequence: CASSRSGRAGYEQYF. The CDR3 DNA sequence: TGTGCCAGCAGCCGAAGCGGGAGGGCCGGTTACGAGCAGTACTTC.